The rows below give T cell receptor beta chains drawn from one sample of a study of T cells in Graves' hyperthyroidism and ophthalmopathy. MiXCR, run by TCRdb on the multiplex PCR reads, gives a single entry per CDR3 protein. In the table there are roughly 400,000 distinct CDR3 sequences, approximately 14% of which are singletons. Sequenced material: blood. These receptor sequences come from a woman under 30 with Graves' hyperthyroidism that later progressed to Graves' ophthalmopathy. Each CDR3 is given with its conserved first and last residue. A D gene is named only where the DNA matches it firmly. Part of the rows lack a size; the others show once, few, many or a class for expanded clones.

many,TRBV6-1,-,TRBJ1-4,TGTGCCAGCAGTTTAACAGGCGCCGGGAATGAAAAACTGTTTTTT,CASSLTGAGNEKLFF
-,TRBV9,TRBD1,TRBJ2-7,TGTGCCAGCAGCGTTTCAGGGGGAACGGCCTACGAGCAGTACTTC,CASSVSGGTAYEQYF
many,TRBV4-3,-,TRBJ1-4,TGCGCCAGCAGCCTCGATTTTTTGGGGACACTAACAACTAATGAAAAACTGTTTTTT,CASSLDFLGTLTTNEKLFF
many,TRBV11-2,TRBD2,TRBJ2-1,TGTGCCAGCAGTGGACTAGCGGGAGTGGGTGATGAGCAGTTCTTC,CASSGLAGVGDEQFF
-,TRBV19,TRBD1,TRBJ2-7,TGTGCCAGTAGTATGGGGACAGGGACGCATAGGTCGGAGCAGTACTTC,CASSMGTGTHRSEQYF
many,TRBV20-1,-,TRBJ1-2,TGCAGTGCTAGCGGCTATGGCTACACCTTC,CSASGYGYTF
once,TRBV6-2/TRBV6-3,-,TRBJ1-2,TGTGCCAGCAGGGACACAGGGATCGGGAGGGGCTACACCTTC,CASRDTGIGRGYTF
few,TRBV7-2,TRBD1,TRBJ2-3,TGTGCCAGCAGCAAGACAGGGCTTCGTTTAGATACGCAGTATTTT,CASSKTGLRLDTQYF
few,TRBV5-6,-,TRBJ2-4,TGTGCCTTCCCCGGTGGGAACATTCAGTACTTC,CAFPGGNIQYF
many,TRBV6-2/TRBV6-3,TRBD2,TRBJ2-4,TGTGCCAGCAGTTACTCGGCTAGCGGTGAAGCCAAAAACATTCAGTACTTC,CASSYSASGEAKNIQYF
many,TRBV6-1,-,TRBJ1-5,TGTGCCAGCAGTGAAAACTGGAACAATCAGCCCCAGCATTTT,CASSENWNNQPQHF
-,TRBV30,TRBD1,TRBJ2-7,TGTGCCTGTTACCCGGGACAGTCGTACGAGCAGTACTTC,CACYPGQSYEQYF
many,TRBV6-1,TRBD2,TRBJ2-1,TGTGCCAGCAGTGGTAGCGGGAGGGGGGGCTCCTACAATGAGCAGTTCTTC,CASSGSGRGGSYNEQFF
many,TRBV20-1,TRBD2,TRBJ2-3,TGCAGTGCTCCCTCGACGGGACTAGCGGGAGCAGATACGCAGTATTTT,CSAPSTGLAGADTQYF
-,TRBV29-1,TRBD2,TRBJ2-3,TGCAGCGCTACTCGGACTAGCGGGAGCACAGATACGCAGTATTTT,CSATRTSGSTDTQYF
many,TRBV20-1,TRBD2,TRBJ2-3,TGCAGTGCTAGAGATGGGGCTAGCGGGAGGTTCGCAGATACGCAGTATTTT,CSARDGASGRFADTQYF
many,TRBV28,TRBD1,TRBJ1-2,TGTGCCAGCAGTTTCCCAACCGGGACAGGCTATGGCTACACCTTC,CASSFPTGTGYGYTF
-,TRBV4-1,-,TRBJ1-4,TGCGCCAGCAGCCAATGGATCAGGGAGGGCGAAAAACTGTTTTTT,CASSQWIREGEKLFF
many,TRBV7-2,TRBD1,TRBJ2-1,TGTGCCAGCAGCTTGCCCGGGACAGGGTTCGGCAATGAGCAGTTCTTC,CASSLPGTGFGNEQFF
many,TRBV7-9,-,TRBJ1-4,TGTGCCAGCAGCTTAGTTTGGGCAGGCAAGGAAAAACTGTTTTTT,CASSLVWAGKEKLFF
-,TRBV6-1,TRBD1,TRBJ2-1,TGTGCCAGCAGTTTCAAACCGGGACAGGGGGGACATAATGAGCAGTTCTTC,CASSFKPGQGGHNEQFF
many,TRBV20-1,-,TRBJ1-4,TGCAGTGCTAGAGCCGGCATAGACAGAGCAAATGAAAAACTGTTTTTT,CSARAGIDRANEKLFF
-,TRBV4-2,TRBD2,TRBJ2-3,TGTGCCAGCAGCCAAGCCAGGCTCCGGACTAGCTCTAGCACAGATACGCAGTATTTT,CASSQARLRTSSSTDTQYF
many,TRBV20-1,-,TRBJ2-5,TGCAGTGCTAGAAGCCCAAGCGGCGGGACCCAGTACTTC,CSARSPSGGTQYF
-,TRBV12-3/TRBV12-4,-,TRBJ2-2,TGTGCCAGCAGTTCGCTCAGGGGTGGGGGGGAGCTGTTTTTT,CASSSLRGGGELFF
few,TRBV12-3/TRBV12-4,-,TRBJ2-1,TGTGCCAGCAGTCAACGACTAGAAGGGAATGAGCAGTTCTTC,CASSQRLEGNEQFF
-,TRBV5-5,TRBD2,TRBJ2-7,TGTGCCAGCAGCTTGGGGTCTAGCGGCTGGACCTACGAGCAGTACTTC,CASSLGSSGWTYEQYF
-,TRBV29-1,-,TRBJ2-5,TGCAGCGCTGTCGAGGGCCAAGAGACCCAGTACTTC,CSAVEGQETQYF
many,TRBV20-1,-,TRBJ2-1,TGCAGTGCCATAAGGGAGGCTGAGCAGTTCTTC,CSAIREAEQFF
-,TRBV28,TRBD2,TRBJ2-1,TGTGCCAGCATCCGACGGCTAGCGGGAGGGCAGAGCGAGCAGTTCTTC,CASIRRLAGGQSEQFF
many,TRBV7-9,TRBD2,TRBJ2-1,TGTGCCAGCAGCTTCGTCTCCACTAGCGGGGCCTACAATGAGCAGTTCTTC,CASSFVSTSGAYNEQFF
many,TRBV7-3,-,TRBJ2-1,TGTGCCAGCAGCCCCGCTGGGGAGTACAATGAGCAGTTCTTC,CASSPAGEYNEQFF
many,TRBV7-9,TRBD1,TRBJ2-1,TGTGCCAGCAGCTCCCCCGGGACAGGGCGCAATGAGCAGTTCTTC,CASSSPGTGRNEQFF
-,TRBV7-9,-,TRBJ2-2,TGTGCCAGCAGCTTAGAATGGGAGCTGTTTTTT,CASSLEWELFF
-,TRBV6-1,TRBD2,TRBJ2-1,TGTGCCAGCAGTCCGTGGAGGACTAGCGGAGTCTTCAATGAGCAGTTCTTC,CASSPWRTSGVFNEQFF
few,TRBV6-1,TRBD2,TRBJ2-5,TGTGCCCGGGGGGGAAGCGACTTAATTGGGGAGACCCAGTACTTC,CARGGSDLIGETQYF
-,TRBV4-1,TRBD1,TRBJ2-3,TGCGCCAGCAGCCCAGCTTCACAGGGGGGCACAGATACGCAGTATTTT,CASSPASQGGTDTQYF
many,TRBV5-1,-,TRBJ2-1,TGCGCCAGCAGCTTCAAACCTAGCGAGGTGAACAATGAGCAGTTCTTC,CASSFKPSEVNNEQFF
many,TRBV3-1,TRBD2,TRBJ2-1,TGTGCCAGCAGCCAAGATTGGCTAGCGGCTTACAATGAGCAGTTCTTC,CASSQDWLAAYNEQFF
-,TRBV6-1,-,TRBJ2-3,TGTGCCAGCAGTGTCAGGGCTAACACAGATACGCAGTATTTT,CASSVRANTDTQYF
few,TRBV19,TRBD2,TRBJ2-2,TGTGCCAGTAGGCAAGCGGGGCTCACCGGGGAGCTGTTTTTT,CASRQAGLTGELFF
many,TRBV2,-,TRBJ1-3,TGTGCCAGCAGTGAGATGGGTAGCAGGGGTCGCTCTGGAAACACCATATATTTT,CASSEMGSRGRSGNTIYF
many,TRBV12-3/TRBV12-4,-,TRBJ1-4,TGTGCCAGCAGGCAGGGTAATGAAAAACTGTTTTTT,CASRQGNEKLFF
many,TRBV13,TRBD2,TRBJ2-7,TGTGCCAGCAGCTTAGCTGTGCGGGAGAGTGGGTACGAGCAGTACTTC,CASSLAVRESGYEQYF
many,TRBV28,TRBD2,TRBJ2-7,TGTGCCAGCAGTTCTCTCTCCGGGACTAGCGGGAGGATTACCTACGAGCAGTACTTC,CASSSLSGTSGRITYEQYF
-,TRBV24-1,TRBD1,TRBJ2-7,TGTGCCACCAGTGGGGGGACAGCCTCCTACGAGCAGTACTTC,CATSGGTASYEQYF
-,TRBV11-2,-,TRBJ1-2,TGTGCCAGCAGCTTAGTTCGGGACAAGACTAACTATGGCTACACCTTC,CASSLVRDKTNYGYTF
once,TRBV29-1,-,TRBJ1-2,TGCAGCGTTGGGGAGGGGGGCTATGGCTACACCTTC,CSVGEGGYGYTF
-,TRBV27,-,TRBJ2-1,TGTGCCAGCAGTCTTCGGGGGATCACCTACAATGAGCAGCTCTTC,CASSLRGITYNEQLF
many,TRBV7-9,TRBD1,TRBJ2-1,TGTGCCAGCAGCTTAGCTCCGGGACAGGGGAACAATGAGCAGTTCTTC,CASSLAPGQGNNEQFF
many,TRBV30,TRBD1,TRBJ2-2,TGTGCCTGGAACTCCGGGACAGTCACCGGGGAGCTGTTTTTT,CAWNSGTVTGELFF
-,TRBV20-1,-,TRBJ2-1,TGCAGTGCTAGTCGCGGGAACTCCTACAATGAGCAGTTCTTC,CSASRGNSYNEQFF
many,TRBV20-1,TRBD2,TRBJ2-7,TGCAGTGCTAGAGTCGGCGGGAGCTACGAGCAGTACTTC,CSARVGGSYEQYF
many,TRBV20-1,-,TRBJ1-4,TGCAGTGCCACGGGACAATTAAATGAAAAACTGTTTTTT,CSATGQLNEKLFF
many,TRBV3-1,-,TRBJ2-5,TGTGCCAGCAGCCCCTGGGCAGGGCGGCAAGAGACCCAGTACTTC,CASSPWAGRQETQYF
many,TRBV6-1,-,TRBJ2-1,TGTGCCAGCAGTCTACGGACTCAACTTTCCTACAATGAGCAGTTCTTC,CASSLRTQLSYNEQFF
many,TRBV2,-,TRBJ2-3,TGTGCCAGCAGAGGTTTTTGGGGAGATACGCAGTATTTT,CASRGFWGDTQYF